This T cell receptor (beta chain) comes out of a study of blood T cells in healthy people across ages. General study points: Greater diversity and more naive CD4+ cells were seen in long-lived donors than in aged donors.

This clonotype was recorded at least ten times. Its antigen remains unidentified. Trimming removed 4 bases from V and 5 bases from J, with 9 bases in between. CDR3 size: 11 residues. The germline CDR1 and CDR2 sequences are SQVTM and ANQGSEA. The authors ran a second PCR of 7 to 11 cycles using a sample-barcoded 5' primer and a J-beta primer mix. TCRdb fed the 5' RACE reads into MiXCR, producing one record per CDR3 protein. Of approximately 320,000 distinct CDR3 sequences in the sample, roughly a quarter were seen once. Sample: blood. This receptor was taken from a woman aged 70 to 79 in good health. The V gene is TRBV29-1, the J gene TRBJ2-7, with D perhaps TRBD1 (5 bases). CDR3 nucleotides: TGCAGCGTTGTCAGGGCCCACGAGCAGTACTTC. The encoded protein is CSVVRAHEQYF.